This TCR beta chain was retrieved from a study of cytomegalovirus exposure and HLA in healthy donors. The CDR3 loop spans 13 amino acids. Germline V lookup: CDR1 SGHDN, CDR2 FVKESK. Unmatched junction bases numbered 6, after V lost 4 bases and J lost 7 bases. The PCR used 60 Vbeta and 13 Jbeta primers. Libraries were prepared by immunoSEQ multiplex PCR; TCRdb keeps only in-frame clonotypes and omits some of them. The repertoire consists of about 180,000 clones, with 77% occurring once and the leading ten covering about 1.5%. This TCR was recovered from a man younger than 35 in good health and CMV-seronegative. Sequenced material: PBMCs. The chain links TRBV14 to TRBJ2-5, with 7 bases identical to TRBD2. The CDR3 is CASSLGTTATQYF. The CDR3 DNA sequence: TGTGCCAGCAGCCTTGGGACTACCGCGACCCAGTACTTC.